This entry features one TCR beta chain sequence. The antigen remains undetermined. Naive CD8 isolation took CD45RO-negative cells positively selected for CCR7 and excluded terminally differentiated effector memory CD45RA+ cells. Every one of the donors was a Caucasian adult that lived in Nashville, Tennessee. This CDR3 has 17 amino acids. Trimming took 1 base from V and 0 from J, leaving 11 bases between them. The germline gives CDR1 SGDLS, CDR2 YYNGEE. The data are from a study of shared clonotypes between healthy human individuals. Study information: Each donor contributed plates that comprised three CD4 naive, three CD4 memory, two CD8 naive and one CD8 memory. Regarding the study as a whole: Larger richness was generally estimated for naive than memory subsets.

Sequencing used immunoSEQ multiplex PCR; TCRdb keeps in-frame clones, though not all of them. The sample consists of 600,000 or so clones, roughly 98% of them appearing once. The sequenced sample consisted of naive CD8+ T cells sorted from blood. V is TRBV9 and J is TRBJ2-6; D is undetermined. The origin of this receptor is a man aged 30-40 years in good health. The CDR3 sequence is CASSVYPQISGANVLTF. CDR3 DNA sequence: TGTGCCAGCAGCGTATACCCTCAGATCTCTGGGGCCAACGTCCTGACTTTC.